The 17 T cell receptor beta chains below all came from one sample that was sequenced in a study of T cells after yellow fever vaccination. TCRdb recomputed calls from the 5' RACE reads with MiXCR, one row per CDR3 protein. The data hold some 400,000 distinct CDR3 sequences, with about 19% observed a single time. Sample: PBMCs, taken before the yellow fever booster vaccination. Source of these receptors: a young man who received the YFV17D yellow fever vaccine.

Relative to its sample, this clonotype is medium-sized. This sequence joins TRBV7-2 and TRBJ2-1; the D is unclear. This CDR3 has 16 residues. The germline V gene has CDR1 SGHTA and CDR2 FQGNSA. Trimming cost V 2 bases and J 0 bases, with 11 bases left between them. CDR3 amino acids: CASSLLGTSSYNEQFF. In nucleotides, the CDR3 is TGTGCCAGCAGCTTATTAGGAACGAGCTCCTACAATGAGCAGTTCTTC.

There are a few counts of this clonotype. The chain employs TRBV5-5 and TRBJ2-1; TRBD1 agrees at 7 bases. The trim removed 4 bases at V and 3 bases at J, leaving 7 bases unmatched. The CDR3 runs 15 residues. Germline CDR1 and CDR2: SGHKS and YYEKEE (reference sequence). CDR3 DNA: TGTGCCAGCAGCATACAGGGGAACTTCTACAATGAGCAGTTCTTC. Protein: CASSIQGNFYNEQFF. Based on the CDR3 plus reference TRBV5-5 and TRBJ2-1, the full variable domain is DAGVTQSPTHLIKTRGQQVTLRCSPISGHKSVSWYQQVLGQGPQFIFQYYEKEERGRGNFPDRFSARQFPNYSSELNVNALLLGDSALYLCASSIQGNFYNEQFFGPGTRLTVL.

The rearrangement links TRBV7-9 to TRBJ2-2; tentative D call: TRBD2 (5 bases). Per the germline V gene, CDR1 is SEHNR and CDR2 is FQNEAQ (reference sequence). Trimming took off 7 bases at V and 6 bases at J, with 9 bases between the two ends. CDR3 size: 12 residues. CDR3 residues: CASIPGAGELFF. DNA for the CDR3: TGTGCCAGCATCCCCGGGGCCGGGGAGCTGTTTTTT.

This chain links TRBV6-2 or TRBV6-3 with TRBJ2-7; D remains ambiguous. This CDR3 comprises 14 residues. Germline V CDR1 and CDR2: MNHEY, SVGEGT. The V and J ends lost 8 bases and 1 base respectively, with 15 bases between them. CDR3: CASGAAVGSYEQYF. CDR3 in DNA: TGTGCCAGCGGCGCGGCAGTGGGGTCCTACGAGCAGTACTTC.

This clonotype was seen a few times. V gene TRBV7-2 combines with J gene TRBJ2-5; the match to TRBD1 covers 7 bases. The ends lost 6 bases at V and 7 bases at J; junction bases unmatched: 8. Germline values: CDR1 SGHTA, CDR2 FQGNSA. This CDR3 has 13 residues. CDR3: CASSRQGVGTQYF. CDR3 DNA: TGTGCCAGCAGTCGACAGGGCGTCGGGACCCAGTACTTC.

The CDR3 DNA is TGCGCCAGCAGCCAAGGCGGGGGGGCTCAGGAGACCCAGTACTTC. Its protein is CASSQGGGAQETQYF. The chain joins TRBV4-1 to TRBJ2-5; 9 bases fit TRBD2. There are 15 residues in the CDR3. The J segment lost 5 bases and the V segment lost 1 base, leaving 5 bases of the junction unmatched. Germline CDR1 MGHRA, CDR2 YSYEKL.

The sample holds one count of this clonotype. The rearrangement joins TRBV30 to TRBJ1-3; D might be TRBD1 (6 bases). V gave up 1 base and J gave up 0 bases, with 7 bases separating them. The germline V gene has CDR1 GTSNPN and CDR2 SVGIG (reference sequence). The CDR3 is made up of 14 amino acids. CDR3 in amino acids: CAWSGGGSGNTIYF. The CDR3 nucleotides are TGTGCCTGGAGTGGAGGGGGCTCTGGAAACACCATATATTTT.

V is TRBV12-3 or TRBV12-4 and J is TRBJ2-7; possibly TRBD2 for D (6 bases). Trimming left V 2 bases short and J 5 bases short, with 13 bases between. The CDR3 consists of 14 residues. The CDR3 protein is CASSLLEGGDEQYF. In nucleotides, the CDR3 is TGTGCCAGCAGTTTATTAGAAGGAGGGGACGAGCAGTACTTC.

The chain couples TRBV12-3 or TRBV12-4 to TRBJ2-1; 9 nucleotides align to TRBD2. Losses at the gene ends were 3 bases for V and 8 bases for J; bases not matched to a gene: 8. The CDR3 loop spans 15 amino acids. The CDR3 coding sequence is TGTGCCAGCAGTTTGATTCTAGCGGGGTCGGATGAGCAGTTCTTC. Its protein is CASSLILAGSDEQFF.

This clonotype was detected a few times. The gene calls are TRBV6-5 and TRBJ2-3; 8 bases agree with TRBD2. The CDR3 loop spans 19 amino acids. CDR1 and CDR2 (germline): MNHEY, SVGAGI. Trimming at V came to 3 bases and at J to 7 bases, leaving 21 bases not matched to a gene. The CDR3: CASSYGLGSGGPEGYTQYF. CDR3 DNA sequence: TGTGCCAGCAGTTATGGTCTGGGAAGCGGGGGCCCCGAGGGATATACGCAGTATTTT.

This clonotype appeared once. The rearrangement joins TRBV5-1 to TRBJ2-5, with 13 bases identical to TRBD2. V shed 4 bases and J 2 bases; nucleotides not matched to a gene: 5. CDR3 length: 16 residues. The germline V gene has CDR1 SGHRS and CDR2 YFSETQ. In DNA, the CDR3 is TGCGCCAGCAGCGCGACTAGCGGGGGGAATCAAGAGACCCAGTACTTC. It encodes CASSATSGGNQETQYF.

This clonotype has just a few counts. The chain couples TRBV20-1 to TRBJ2-1, with D unresolved. Germline-derived CDR1 and CDR2 are DFQATT and SNEGSKA (reference sequence). V lost 1 base and J 6 bases, leaving 7 bases between the germline ends. The CDR3 length is 12 residues. CDR3 in DNA: TGCAGTGCTAGAGTAGGTAGCAATGAGCAGTTCTTC. This gives the protein CSARVGSNEQFF.

This clonotype occurred a few times. The genes are TRBV29-1 and TRBJ2-5; 7 bases match TRBD2. The CDR3 loop spans 14 amino acids. V was clipped by 7 bases and J by 2 bases; unmatched bases: 10. In germline, CDR1 is SQVTM, CDR2 ANQGSEA. The CDR3 sequence: CSAPEGGIQETQYF. The CDR3 DNA reads as TGCAGCGCCCCAGAGGGAGGGATTCAAGAGACCCAGTACTTC.

At least ten counts were recorded for this clonotype. J is TRBJ1-1 and V is TRBV29-1, with 9 bases fitting TRBD1. Germline V gene sequence: CDR1 SQVTM, CDR2 ANQGSEA. Losses at the gene ends were 8 bases for V and 1 base for J; bases not matched to a gene: 8. The CDR3 covers 14 residues. CDR3 loop: CSTIQGAENTEAFF. CDR3 coding DNA: TGCAGCACCATACAGGGGGCCGAGAACACTGAAGCTTTCTTT.

The V gene is TRBV9, the J gene TRBJ1-2; D remains ambiguous. V dropped 6 bases and J dropped 2 bases, with 11 bases sitting between them. In germline, CDR1 is SGDLS, CDR2 YYNGEE. The CDR3 loop spans 13 amino acids. The DNA of the CDR3 is TGTGCCAGCACGCCGGGTTTCAACTATGGCTACACCTTC. Its protein is CASTPGFNYGYTF.

The chain combines TRBV10-3 with TRBJ2-1; 9 nucleotides line up with TRBD2. In germline, CDR1 is ENHRY, CDR2 SYGVKD. This CDR3 is 19 amino acids long. The junction had 19 bases not matched to a gene; V was cut back by 6 bases and J by 4 bases. The CDR3 spells CAIRGGAGGLPNYYNEQFF. The DNA of the CDR3 is TGTGCCATCAGGGGGGGAGCGGGGGGCCTCCCGAACTATTACAATGAGCAGTTCTTC.

This clonotype occurred a few times. The rearrangement joins TRBV7-2 to TRBJ1-6, with unresolved D. The CDR3 runs 12 residues. The V gene lost 5 bases and the J gene lost 5 bases, with 4 bases spanning the gap. CDR1 and CDR2 (germline): SGHTA, FQGNSA. CDR3 protein: CASSPDNSPLHF. The CDR3 DNA reads as TGTGCCAGCAGCCCTGATAATTCACCCCTCCACTTT.